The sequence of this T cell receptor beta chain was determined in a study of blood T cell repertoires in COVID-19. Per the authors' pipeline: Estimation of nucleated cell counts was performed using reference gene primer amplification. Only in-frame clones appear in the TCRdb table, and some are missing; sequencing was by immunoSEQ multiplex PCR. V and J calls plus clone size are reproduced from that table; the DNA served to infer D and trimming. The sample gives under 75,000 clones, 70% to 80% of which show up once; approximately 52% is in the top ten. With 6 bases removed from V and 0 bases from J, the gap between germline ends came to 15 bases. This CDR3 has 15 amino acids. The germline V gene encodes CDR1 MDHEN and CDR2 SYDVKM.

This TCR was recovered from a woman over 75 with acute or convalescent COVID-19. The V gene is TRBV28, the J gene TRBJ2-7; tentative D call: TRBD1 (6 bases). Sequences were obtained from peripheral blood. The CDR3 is CASSRRTEASYEQYF. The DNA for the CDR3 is TGTGCCAGCAGCCGCCGGACAGAAGCCTCCTACGAGCAGTACTTC.